This T cell receptor (beta chain) was sequenced during a study of T-cell memory formation after mild COVID-19. Study details: TCR clusters largely stayed donor specific.

This clonotype has only a few counts. The trim removed 5 bases at V and 0 bases at J, leaving 6 bases unmatched. The CDR3 is made up of 15 amino acids. Germline lookup yields CDR1 SEHNR and CDR2 FQNEAQ (reference sequence). Via MiXCR, TCRdb re-called the 5' RACE reads, giving one row per CDR3 protein. The sample lists 530,000 or so distinct CDR3 sequences, around 16% seen once, with just over 8% in the top ten. This sequence originates from an adult woman who had mild COVID-19 (a few samples of this study predate the infection). Cell type and time point are not known. This chain links TRBV7-9 with TRBJ2-5; 7 bases are shared with TRBD2. Sequencing input: PBMCs or a T cell subset sorted from them (not recorded which). This CDR3 is CASSPGTINQETQYF. The CDR3 DNA reads as TGTGCCAGCAGCCCCGGGACTATTAACCAAGAGACCCAGTACTTC. The full variable domain, with the rest looked up from reference TRBV7-9 and TRBJ2-5, is DTGVSQNPRHKITKRGQNVTFRCDPISEHNRLYWYRQTLGQGPEFLTYFQNEAQLEKSRLLSDRFSAERPKGSFSTLEIQRTEQGDSAMYLCASSPGTINQETQYFGPGTRLLVL.